The 14 T cell receptor beta chains below come from one sample, sequenced in a study of T-cell memory formation after mild COVID-19. TCRdb redid the calling of the 5' RACE reads with MiXCR, one entry per CDR3 protein. The sample includes 530,000 or so distinct CDR3 sequences, 15% to 20% of them seen just once. The sequencing sample was made of PBMCs or a T cell subset sorted from them (not recorded which). Receptors originate from an adult woman who had mild COVID-19 (a few samples of this study predate the infection). Cell type and time point are not known.

In its sample, this clonotype was seen many times. The genes are TRBV7-9 and TRBJ2-1; tentatively, D is TRBD2 (5 bases). Germline CDR1 SEHNR, CDR2 FQNEAQ (reference sequence). V shed 5 bases and J shed 6 bases, with 11 bases lying between them. This CDR3 comprises 13 residues. CDR3 in DNA: TGTGCCAGCAGCCCCTTAGGAGGCAATGAGCAGTTCTTC. As protein: CASSPLGGNEQFF.

At least ten counts were recorded for this clonotype. The chain carries TRBV7-7 and TRBJ2-5, with a tentative D call TRBD1 (6 bases). The germline V and J ends were trimmed by 5 bases and 1 base, with 17 bases remaining between them. This CDR3 is 16 amino acids long. CDR1 and CDR2 (germline): SSHAT, FNYEAQ (reference sequence). The CDR3 reads CASSEVSGTLQETQYF. The CDR3 DNA is TGTGCCAGCAGCGAAGTGTCTGGGACACTCCAAGAGACCCAGTACTTC.

CDR3 DNA: TGCAGTGTTACTAGCGGCAACAATGAGCAGTTCTTC. Translating it yields CSVTSGNNEQFF. This chain joins TRBV20-1 and TRBJ2-1; 8 bases are a match to TRBD2. Trimming removed 7 bases from V and 5 bases from J; junction bases left unmatched: 4. The CDR3 is made up of 12 amino acids. Germline CDR1 and CDR2: DFQATT and SNEGSKA (reference sequence).

This clonotype has a handful of counts. CDR3 in amino acids: CASSDPVTGELFF. The CDR3 DNA reads as TGTGCCAGCAGTGATCCGGTCACCGGGGAGCTGTTTTTT. The chain combines TRBV2 with TRBJ2-2; D is uncertain. Trimming took 3 bases from V and 4 from J, leaving 6 bases between them. The CDR3 extends over 13 amino acids. From germline, CDR1 is SNHLY and CDR2 FYNNEI.

A few counts support this clonotype. The rearrangement links TRBV18 to TRBJ2-4, with D unresolved. The CDR3 consists of 16 residues. Deletions cut 6 bases from V and 3 bases from J, with 18 bases between. Germline lookup yields CDR1 KGHSH and CDR2 LQKENI. CDR3 protein: CASSAIGPLGKNIQYF. The CDR3 bases are TGTGCCAGCTCCGCCATTGGTCCCTTAGGCAAAAACATTCAGTACTTC. The complete variable domain, with remaining parts taken from reference TRBV18 and TRBJ2-4, reads NAGVMQNPRHLVRRRGQEARLRCSPMKGHSHVYWYRQLPEEGLKFMVYLQKENIIDESGMPKERFSAEFPKEGPSILRIQQVVRGDSAAYFCASSAIGPLGKNIQYFGAGTRLSVL.

The genes are TRBV7-2 and TRBJ2-3; 9 nucleotides align to TRBD2. Germline V gives CDR1 SGHTA, CDR2 FQGNSA. This CDR3 is 16 amino acids long. V shed 0 bases and J 6 bases; nucleotides not matched to a gene: 7. The CDR3 region has the DNA TGTGCCAGCAGCTTAGCGGCGGGGGGGCCGTTGGATACGCAGTATTTT. Translation gives CASSLAAGGPLDTQYF.

The rearrangement joins TRBV6-2 or TRBV6-3 to TRBJ2-7; possibly TRBD1 or TRBD2 for D (5 bases each). The CDR3 consists of 15 residues. From germline, CDR1 is MNHEY and CDR2 SVGEGT. The germline V and J ends were trimmed by 5 bases and 4 bases, with 18 bases remaining between them. This CDR3 reads CASSTPGGLGYEQYF. The CDR3, as DNA: TGTGCCAGCAGTACCCCTGGGGGTCTAGGGTACGAGCAGTACTTC.

This clonotype was picked up a small number of times. The rearrangement links TRBV11-2 to TRBJ2-2; D remains ambiguous. Per germline, CDR1 SGHAT and CDR2 FQNNGV. The CDR3 spans 12 residues. Between the trimmed V and J ends, which lost 7 bases and 9 bases, there was a span of 12 bases. The CDR3 region is CASTYGLRELFF. CDR3 bases: TGTGCCAGCACATACGGCCTGCGGGAGCTGTTTTTT.

The chain joins TRBV7-9 to TRBJ1-2; no clear D gene. Germline CDR1 is SEHNR and CDR2 is FQNEAQ (reference sequence). CDR3 length: 12 residues. Trimming removed 1 base from V and 8 bases from J, with 8 bases in between. CDR3 coding DNA: TGTGCCAGCAGCTTAGTTACTGACGGCTACACCTTC. Translated: CASSLVTDGYTF. The full variable domain, in which reference TRBV7-9 and TRBJ1-2 provide the parts outside the CDR3, is DTGVSQNPRHKITKRGQNVTFRCDPISEHNRLYWYRQTLGQGPEFLTYFQNEAQLEKSRLLSDRFSAERPKGSFSTLEIQRTEQGDSAMYLCASSLVTDGYTFGSGTRLTVV.

The V and J genes are TRBV24-1 and TRBJ2-2; TRBD1 matches at 9 bases. This CDR3 spans 19 amino acids. Germline assignment: CDR1 KGHDR and CDR2 SFDVKD. V was clipped by 2 bases and J by 5 bases; unmatched bases: 14. CDR3 DNA sequence: TGTGCCACCAGTGATTCAGCTTGGAGGGGGACAGGGATAACCGGGGAGCTGTTTTTT. Protein: CATSDSAWRGTGITGELFF.

The chain combines TRBV2 with TRBJ1-1; D unclear. Germline CDR1 SNHLY, CDR2 FYNNEI. Trimming removed 4 bases at V and 6 bases at J, with 15 bases between. The CDR3 covers 14 residues. The CDR3 protein is CASSALSGWAEAFF. DNA for the CDR3: TGTGCCAGCAGTGCCCTCAGCGGGTGGGCTGAAGCTTTCTTT. Full variable domain (outside the CDR3, taken from reference TRBV2 and TRBJ1-1): EPEVTQTPSHQVTQMGQEVILRCVPISNHLYFYWYRQILGQKVEFLVSFYNNEISEKSEIFDDQFSVERPDGSNFTLKIRSTKLEDSAMYFCASSALSGWAEAFFGQGTRLTVV.

V and J are TRBV4-1 and TRBJ1-3, with D possibly TRBD1 on 5 matching bases. From germline, CDR1 is MGHRA and CDR2 YSYEKL. Trimming cost V 1 base and J 15 bases, with 19 bases left between them. The CDR3 covers 14 residues. In nucleotides, the CDR3 is TGCGCCAGCAGCCAAGGCCCGGGACCTACTGGGAGATATTTT. Translating gives CASSQGPGPTGRYF.

This clonotype showed up just a few times. J is TRBJ2-7 and V is TRBV12-3 or TRBV12-4; 10 bases are shared with TRBD1. Trimming at V came to 2 bases and at J to 4 bases, leaving 5 bases not matched to a gene. CDR3 length: 15 residues. The CDR3 protein is CASSLQDRGIYEQYF. The CDR3 DNA reads as TGTGCCAGCAGTTTACAGGACAGGGGGATTTACGAGCAGTACTTC.

The chain carries TRBV2 and TRBJ1-6, with D unresolved. V dropped 7 bases and J dropped 0 bases, with 10 bases sitting between them. Germline V gene data show CDR1 as SNHLY and CDR2 as FYNNEI. CDR3 length: 15 amino acids. CDR3 residues: CASKRESSYNSPLHF. CDR3 nucleotide sequence: TGTGCCAGCAAGAGGGAAAGCTCCTATAATTCACCCCTCCACTTT. Full variable domain (missing parts from reference TRBV2 and TRBJ1-6): EPEVTQTPSHQVTQMGQEVILRCVPISNHLYFYWYRQILGQKVEFLVSFYNNEISEKSEIFDDQFSVERPDGSNFTLKIRSTKLEDSAMYFCASKRESSYNSPLHFGNGTRLTVT.